The T cell receptor beta chain described here comes from a study of beta chain features in type 1 diabetes. Study context: Patients and healthy donors were similar in age, gender and cell yields. The study, taken as a whole, reports: VDJ junctions in type 1 diabetes patients carried more deletions and fewer insertions.

The germline CDR1 and CDR2 sequences are LGHNA and YSLEER. V was trimmed by 0 bases and J by 4 bases, leaving 11 bases between them. CDR3 length: 15 amino acids. Expressed TCRB transcripts got sequenced, as all isolated RNA was reverse transcribed. Measured with immunoSEQ multiplex PCR; TCRdb has only the in-frame clones, and not every one. Of approximately 380,000 clones in the sample, about 15% were seen once. Remarks on this clone: Antigen: not known.

Sequencing was performed on naive CD4+ T cells from blood. The clonotype originates from a young woman in good health. The chain links TRBV4-3 to TRBJ2-3; a weak D match, TRBD2 (6 bases). CDR3 loop: CASSQDPGRSDTQYF. Here the CDR3 DNA reads TGCGCCAGCAGCCAAGATCCCGGGAGATCAGATACGCAGTATTTT.